The 3 T cell receptor beta chains in this list originate from one sample, sequenced in a study of identical twins. TCRdb itself ran the 5' RACE reads through MiXCR, one entry per CDR3 protein. The table has roughly 190,000 distinct CDR3 sequences, less than 20% seen once; the top ten hold roughly two fifths. Separately, the same data were catalogued under a study of T cells expressing NK-cell markers.

Sequencing used CD8+ T cells sorted from blood. These receptors were obtained from a woman under 30 in good health.

This clonotype appeared a few times. J is TRBJ1-1 and V is TRBV29-1, with D perhaps TRBD1 (5 bases). Trimming shortened V by 0 bases and J by 3 bases, and 11 bases separated the two germline ends. Germline V gene data show CDR1 as SQVTM and CDR2 as ANQGSEA. The CDR3 contains 14 residues. CDR3 DNA: TGCAGCGTTGAAGATCGAGGCAGGGACACTGAAGCTTTCTTT. Amino acid sequence: CSVEDRGRDTEAFF.

This clonotype appeared a few times. V gene TRBV5-6 combines with J gene TRBJ1-1; D unclear. Trimming took 4 bases from V and 3 from J, leaving 16 bases between them. The CDR3 length is 15 residues. In germline, CDR1 is SGHDT, CDR2 YYEEEE. CDR3 coding DNA: TGTGCCAGCAGCCCTGGACGGTGGATATACACTGAAGCTTTCTTT. Its protein product is CASSPGRWIYTEAFF.

This clonotype was observed a few times. The chain uses TRBV5-1 and TRBJ1-1, with D tentatively TRBD1 (5 bases). Germline values: CDR1 SGHRS, CDR2 YFSETQ. The CDR3 has 13 residues. V dropped 3 bases and J dropped 1 base, with 7 bases sitting between them. CDR3 sequence: CASSSGRNTEAFF. As DNA, the CDR3 is TGCGCCAGCAGCTCGGGACGGAACACTGAAGCTTTCTTT.